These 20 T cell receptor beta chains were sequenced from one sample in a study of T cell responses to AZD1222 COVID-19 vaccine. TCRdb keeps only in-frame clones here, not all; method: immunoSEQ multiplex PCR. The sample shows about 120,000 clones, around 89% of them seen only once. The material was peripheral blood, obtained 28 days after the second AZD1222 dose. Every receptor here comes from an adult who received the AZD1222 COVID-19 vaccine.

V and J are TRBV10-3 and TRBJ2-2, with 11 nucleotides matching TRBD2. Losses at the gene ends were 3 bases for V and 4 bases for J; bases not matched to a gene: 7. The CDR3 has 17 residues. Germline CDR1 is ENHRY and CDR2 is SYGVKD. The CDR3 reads CAISDVVSGRATGELFF. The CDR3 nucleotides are TGTGCCATCAGTGATGTCGTTAGCGGGAGGGCCACCGGGGAGCTGTTTTTT.

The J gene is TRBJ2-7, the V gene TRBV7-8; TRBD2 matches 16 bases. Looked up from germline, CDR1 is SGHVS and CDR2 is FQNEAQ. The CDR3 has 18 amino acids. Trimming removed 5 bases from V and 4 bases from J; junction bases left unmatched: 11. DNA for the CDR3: TGTGCCAGCAGCATATCCGGGACTAGCGGGGGGGCCAAGTACGAGCAGTACTTC. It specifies CASSISGTSGGAKYEQYF.

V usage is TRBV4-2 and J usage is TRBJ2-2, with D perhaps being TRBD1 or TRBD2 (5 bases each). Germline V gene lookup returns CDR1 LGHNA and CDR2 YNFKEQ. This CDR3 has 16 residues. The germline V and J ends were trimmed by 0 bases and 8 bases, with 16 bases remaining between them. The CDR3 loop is CASSQEPSGTSGELFF. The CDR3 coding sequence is TGTGCCAGCAGCCAAGAGCCTTCCGGGACGTCTGGGGAGCTGTTTTTT.

The CDR3 loop is CASSELEGSEQYF. The CDR3 coding sequence is TGTGCCAGCAGTGAACTGGAGGGTAGCGAGCAGTACTTC. The V call is TRBV6-1, the J call TRBJ2-7, with a tentative D call TRBD2 (6 bases). This CDR3 has 13 residues. The germline V gene encodes CDR1 MNHNS and CDR2 SASEGT. V was shortened by 2 bases and J by 6 bases, with 11 bases between the two germline ends.

CDR3 protein: CASSHERDRTNYGYTF. CDR3 bases: TGTGCCAGCAGCCATGAGAGGGACAGAACTAACTATGGCTACACCTTC. J is TRBJ1-2 and V is TRBV4-2, with TRBD1 matching over 7 bases. Looked up from germline, CDR1 is LGHNA and CDR2 is YNFKEQ. The CDR3 is made up of 16 amino acids. Germline trimming cut 3 bases from V and 0 bases from J; bases unmatched to any gene: 7.

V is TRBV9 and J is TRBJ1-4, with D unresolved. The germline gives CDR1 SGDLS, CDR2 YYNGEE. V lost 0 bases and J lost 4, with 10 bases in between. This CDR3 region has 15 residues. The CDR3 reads CASSVGVLDNEKLFF. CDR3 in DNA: TGTGCCAGCAGCGTAGGGGTCCTTGATAATGAAAAACTGTTTTTT.

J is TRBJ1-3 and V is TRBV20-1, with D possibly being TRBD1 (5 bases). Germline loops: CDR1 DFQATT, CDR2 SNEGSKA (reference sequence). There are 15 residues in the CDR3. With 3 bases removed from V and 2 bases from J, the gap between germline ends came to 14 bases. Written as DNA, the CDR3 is TGCAGTGCTAGTAGTAAGGGGCTGACTGGAAACACCATATATTTT. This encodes CSASSKGLTGNTIYF.

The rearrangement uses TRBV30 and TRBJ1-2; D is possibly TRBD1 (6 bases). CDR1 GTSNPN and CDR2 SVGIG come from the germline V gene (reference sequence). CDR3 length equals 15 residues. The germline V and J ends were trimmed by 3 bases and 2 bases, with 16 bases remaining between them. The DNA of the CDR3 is TGTGCCTGGAGAACGAAGGGACAAAGGAACTATGGCTACACCTTC. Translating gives CAWRTKGQRNYGYTF.

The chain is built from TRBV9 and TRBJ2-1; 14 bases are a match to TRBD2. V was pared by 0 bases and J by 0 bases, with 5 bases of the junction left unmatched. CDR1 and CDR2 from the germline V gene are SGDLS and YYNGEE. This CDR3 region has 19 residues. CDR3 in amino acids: CASSVGRLAGGPSYNEQFF. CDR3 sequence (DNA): TGTGCCAGCAGCGTAGGAAGACTAGCGGGAGGGCCCTCCTACAATGAGCAGTTCTTC.

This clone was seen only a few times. In nucleotides, the CDR3 is TGTGCCAGCAGTCACAGGGGTGAGGAGACCCAGTACTTC. Protein sequence: CASSHRGEETQYF. V and J are TRBV27 and TRBJ2-5; 7 bases align to TRBD1. Per the germline V gene, CDR1 is MNHEY and CDR2 is SMNVEV (reference sequence). V lost 5 bases, J lost 5 bases, and 5 bases stayed unmatched. CDR3 size: 13 residues.

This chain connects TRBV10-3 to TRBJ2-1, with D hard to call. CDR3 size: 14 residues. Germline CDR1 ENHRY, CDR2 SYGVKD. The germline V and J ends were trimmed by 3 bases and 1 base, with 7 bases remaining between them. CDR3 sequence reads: CAISDGRSYNEQFF. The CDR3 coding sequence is TGTGCCATCAGTGACGGCAGGTCCTACAATGAGCAGTTCTTC.

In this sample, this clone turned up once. In nucleotides, the CDR3 is TGTGCCATCAGTGAGACTCCCGTGGGGGGCACTGAAGCTTTCTTT. This gives the protein CAISETPVGGTEAFF. The chain has TRBV10-3 and TRBJ1-1; D possibly corresponds to TRBD1 (5 bases). This CDR3 is 15 amino acids long. CDR1 and CDR2 (germline): ENHRY, SYGVKD. V lost 2 bases and J 4 bases, leaving 14 bases between the germline ends.

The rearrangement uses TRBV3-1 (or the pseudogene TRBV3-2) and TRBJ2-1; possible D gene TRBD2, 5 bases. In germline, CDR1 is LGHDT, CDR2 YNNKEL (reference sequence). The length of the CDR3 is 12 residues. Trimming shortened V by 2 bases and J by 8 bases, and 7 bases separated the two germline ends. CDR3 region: CASSQSSYEQFF. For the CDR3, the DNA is TGTGCCAGCAGCCAATCTAGCTATGAGCAGTTCTTC.

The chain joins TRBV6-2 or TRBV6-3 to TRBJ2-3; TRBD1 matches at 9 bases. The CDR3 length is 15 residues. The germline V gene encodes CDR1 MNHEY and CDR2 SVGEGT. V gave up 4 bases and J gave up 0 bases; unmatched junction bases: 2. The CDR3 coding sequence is TGTGCCAGCAGTTCCGGGACAGGGAGCACAGATACGCAGTATTTT. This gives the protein CASSSGTGSTDTQYF.

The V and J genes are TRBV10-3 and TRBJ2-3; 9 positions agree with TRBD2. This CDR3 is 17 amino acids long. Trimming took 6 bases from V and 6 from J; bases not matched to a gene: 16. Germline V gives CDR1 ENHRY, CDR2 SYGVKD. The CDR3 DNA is TGTGCCATCAGATCTACGACCGGGACTAGCCCGCGGGATACGCAGTATTTT. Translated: CAIRSTTGTSPRDTQYF.

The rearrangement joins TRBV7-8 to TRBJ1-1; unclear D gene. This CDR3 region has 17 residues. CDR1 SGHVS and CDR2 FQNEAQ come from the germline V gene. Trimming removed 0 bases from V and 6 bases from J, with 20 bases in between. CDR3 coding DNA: TGTGCCAGCAGCTTAGCCCGACGTGGGTTTCTTCCCGCTGAAGCTTTCTTT. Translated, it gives CASSLARRGFLPAEAFF.

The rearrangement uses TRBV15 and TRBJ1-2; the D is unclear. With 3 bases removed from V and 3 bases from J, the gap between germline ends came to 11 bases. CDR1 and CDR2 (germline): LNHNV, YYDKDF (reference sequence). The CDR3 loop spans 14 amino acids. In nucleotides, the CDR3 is TGTGCCACCAGCAGCTTCCGTCACGACTATGGCTACACCTTC. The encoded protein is CATSSFRHDYGYTF.

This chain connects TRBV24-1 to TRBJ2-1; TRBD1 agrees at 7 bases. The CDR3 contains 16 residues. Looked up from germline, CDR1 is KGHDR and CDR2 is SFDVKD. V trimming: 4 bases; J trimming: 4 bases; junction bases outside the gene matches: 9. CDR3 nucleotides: TGTGCCACCAGTGACCCAACAGGGGAAATATACAATGAGCAGTTCTTC. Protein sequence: CATSDPTGEIYNEQFF.

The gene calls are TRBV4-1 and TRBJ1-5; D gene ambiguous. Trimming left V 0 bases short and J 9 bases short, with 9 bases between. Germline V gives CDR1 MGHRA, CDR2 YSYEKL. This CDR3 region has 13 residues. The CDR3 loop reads CASSQEGWTPQHF. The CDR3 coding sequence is TGCGCCAGCAGCCAAGAAGGGTGGACGCCCCAGCATTTT.

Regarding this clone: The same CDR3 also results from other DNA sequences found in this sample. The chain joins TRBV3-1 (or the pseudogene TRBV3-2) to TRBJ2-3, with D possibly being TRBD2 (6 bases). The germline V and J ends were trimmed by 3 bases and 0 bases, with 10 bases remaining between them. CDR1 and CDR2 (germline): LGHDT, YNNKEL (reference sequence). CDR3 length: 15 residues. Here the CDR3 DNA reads TGTGCCAGCAGCCAGGGAGGCCCCAGCACAGATACGCAGTATTTT. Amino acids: CASSQGGPSTDTQYF.